This passage covers 27 T cell receptor beta chains from one sample sequenced in a study of cytomegalovirus exposure and HLA in healthy donors. Primers for the PCR totalled 60 Vbeta and 13 Jbeta. Assay used: immunoSEQ multiplex PCR; TCRdb lists only in-frame clones, some missing. Among about 260,000 clones listed, just over 70% were seen once. The sample consisted of PBMCs. The receptor set was obtained from a female donor in good health and CMV-seronegative.

The chain uses TRBV4-1 and TRBJ1-4; D perhaps matches TRBD1 (6 bases). V lost 9 bases, J lost 3 bases, and 26 bases lay in between. The germline gives CDR1 MGHRA, CDR2 YSYEKL. CDR3 length equals 18 residues. CDR3 region: CASQARVGAETANEKLFF. The CDR3 region has the DNA TGCGCCAGTCAAGCCAGGGTGGGGGCAGAGACGGCTAATGAAAAACTGTTTTTT.

This clone was observed a handful of times. The chain has TRBV11-2 and TRBJ2-7, with 13 bases fitting TRBD2. Germline V gene data show CDR1 as SGHAT and CDR2 as FQNNGV. CDR3 length: 16 amino acids. J gave up 2 bases and V 6 bases, and 7 bases lay outside the gene matches. The chain's CDR3 is CASRSRTSGGTYEQYF. The CDR3 bases are TGTGCCAGCAGATCCCGGACTAGCGGGGGCACCTACGAGCAGTACTTC.

This clone has more than one count but fewer than ten. CDR3 loop: CASSLEPETAPWGYTF. CDR3 DNA: TGTGCCAGCAGCTTAGAGCCCGAGACAGCCCCATGGGGCTACACCTTC. The rearrangement links TRBV11-2 to TRBJ1-2; a weak D match, TRBD1 (5 bases). The CDR3 is 16 amino acids. Germline assignment: CDR1 SGHAT and CDR2 FQNNGV. Trimming pared 0 bases from V and 8 bases from J, leaving 19 bases between.

This clone has a handful of counts. The genes are TRBV5-4 and TRBJ2-6; possible D gene TRBD1, 7 bases. CDR1 and CDR2 from the germline V gene are SGHNT and YYREEE (reference sequence). The CDR3 length is 17 residues. The germline V and J ends were trimmed by 3 bases and 2 bases, with 15 bases remaining between them. The CDR3: CASSSRQGLAGANVLTF. CDR3 bases: TGTGCCAGCAGCTCCCGACAGGGACTGGCTGGGGCCAACGTCCTGACTTTC. Full variable domain (outside the CDR3, taken from reference TRBV5-4 and TRBJ2-6): ETGVTQSPTHLIKTRGQQVTLRCSSQSGHNTVSWYQQALGQGPQFIFQYYREEENGRGNFPPRFSGLQFPNYSSELNVNALELDDSALYLCASSSRQGLAGANVLTFGAGSRLTVL.

The CDR3 is CASSFPGQRNYGYTF. As DNA, the CDR3 is TGTGCCAGCAGCTTCCCGGGACAGCGAAACTATGGCTACACCTTC. V and J are TRBV7-9 and TRBJ1-2; 7 nucleotides align to TRBD1. Germline CDR1 and CDR2: SEHNR and FQNEAQ (reference sequence). The CDR3 loop spans 15 amino acids. The J segment lost 2 bases and the V segment lost 3 bases, leaving 6 bases of the junction unmatched.

The CDR3 nucleotides read TGTGCCAGCAGCTTAGACTCCCGCGAGCAGTACTTC. Translating gives CASSLDSREQYF. This chain links TRBV7-2 with TRBJ2-7; D is undetermined. V was cut by 1 base and J by 6 bases, with 7 bases left in between. This CDR3 spans 12 amino acids. Per the germline V gene, CDR1 is SGHTA and CDR2 is FQGNSA.

This clone was detected once. This rearrangement joins TRBV7-2 to TRBJ2-7; TRBD2 agrees at 12 bases. Germline V gives CDR1 SGHTA, CDR2 FQGNSA. The junction had 6 bases not matched to a gene; V was cut back by 6 bases and J by 3 bases. The CDR3 covers 15 residues. Here the CDR3 reads CASRPGLAGLYEQYF. Written as DNA, the CDR3 is TGTGCCAGCAGACCCGGACTAGCGGGACTCTACGAGCAGTACTTC.

This clone appeared a few times. The chain links TRBV2 to TRBJ1-5; D unresolved. The CDR3 spans 12 residues. Trimming removed 4 bases at V and 3 bases at J, with 4 bases between. Germline assignment: CDR1 SNHLY and CDR2 FYNNEI. The CDR3 reads CASSGINQPQHF. CDR3 sequence (DNA): TGTGCCAGCAGTGGTATCAATCAGCCCCAGCATTTT.

The rearrangement joins TRBV6-1 to TRBJ2-3, with 8 bases that match TRBD1. V shed 5 bases and J 14 bases; nucleotides not matched to a gene: 12. This CDR3 region has 13 residues. Germline V gives CDR1 MNHNS, CDR2 SASEGT. The CDR3 is CASSTYRDRRGYF. Written as DNA, the CDR3 is TGTGCCAGCAGTACCTACCGGGACAGGAGAGGGTATTTT.

The chain joins TRBV5-6 to TRBJ2-7; D may be TRBD2 (5 bases). Germline CDR1 reads SGHDT; CDR2 reads YYEEEE. V lost 1 base to trimming and J lost 1 base, with 6 bases between them. CDR3 length equals 13 residues. The CDR3, as DNA: TGTGCCAGCAGCTTGTGGACTTCCTACGAGCAGTACTTC. This translates into CASSLWTSYEQYF.

V and J are TRBV10-3 and TRBJ2-7; the match to TRBD1 covers 9 bases. V lost 6 bases and J lost 6; bases outside the gene matches: 15. Germline CDR1 is ENHRY and CDR2 is SYGVKD. The CDR3 is made up of 16 amino acids. The CDR3 loop reads CAISPGQGPWISEQYF. The CDR3 bases are TGTGCCATCAGCCCGGGACAGGGTCCATGGATCTCCGAGCAGTACTTC.

The V call is TRBV6-6, the J call TRBJ2-7; 10 nucleotides match TRBD1. The junction had 6 bases not matched to a gene; V was cut back by 6 bases and J by 1 base. Germline CDR1 reads MNHNY; CDR2 reads SVGAGI (reference sequence). This CDR3 spans 15 amino acids. CDR3 nucleotide sequence: TGTGCCAGCAGCGATCCGGGACAGGGGTCCTACGAGCAGTACTTC. It encodes CASSDPGQGSYEQYF.

The V and J genes are TRBV7-2 and TRBJ2-7; no clear D. CDR3 length equals 13 residues. The V gene's germline CDR1 is SGHTA and CDR2 FQGNSA. Trimming removed 2 bases at V and 2 bases at J, with 7 bases between. The CDR3 spells CASSLSPAYEQYF. CDR3 DNA sequence: TGTGCCAGCAGCTTATCCCCTGCCTACGAGCAGTACTTC.

This clone was observed a handful of times. This rearrangement joins TRBV28 to TRBJ1-1; TRBD1 aligns across 9 bases. CDR1 MDHEN and CDR2 SYDVKM come from the germline V gene. The V gene end was trimmed by 2 bases and the J gene end by 0 bases; junction bases not matched to a gene: 13. The CDR3 sequence is 19 residues long. The CDR3 DNA reads as TGTGCCAGCAGTTTAATGGGACAGGGAATTCCTTTCATGAACACTGAAGCTTTCTTT. Encoded protein: CASSLMGQGIPFMNTEAFF.

The rearrangement joins TRBV5-4 to TRBJ1-2; TRBD1 is a possible D gene (5 bases). Trimming left V 1 base short and J 4 bases short, with 20 bases between. CDR1 and CDR2 from the germline V gene are SGHNT and YYREEE (reference sequence). This CDR3 is 17 amino acids long. CDR3 sequence reads: CASSLNGGVPVLYGYTF. In nucleotides, the CDR3 is TGTGCCAGCAGCTTGAACGGAGGGGTCCCCGTTCTCTATGGCTACACCTTC.

The chain is built from TRBV27 and TRBJ2-1, with TRBD1 matching over 9 bases. The CDR3 has 19 residues. The V gene end was trimmed by 4 bases and the J gene end by 3 bases; junction bases not matched to a gene: 16. Germline CDR1 is MNHEY and CDR2 is SMNVEV (reference sequence). Here the CDR3 DNA reads TGTGCCAGCAGTTCTTCTACTACGACAGGGGGGCGAAGCTACAATGAGCAGTTCTTC. Its protein is CASSSSTTTGGRSYNEQFF.

CDR3 region: CASSQGQGYQTYGYTF. The CDR3 region has the DNA TGTGCCAGCAGTCAGGGACAGGGATACCAGACCTATGGCTACACCTTC. The V and J genes are TRBV27 and TRBJ1-2, with TRBD1 matching 9 bases. Germline CDR1 is MNHEY and CDR2 is SMNVEV (reference sequence). V dropped 5 bases and J dropped 4; count of bases not matched to a gene: 11. This CDR3 region has 16 residues.

The V and J genes are TRBV5-5 and TRBJ1-3, with D possibly being TRBD1 (6 bases). V was pared by 2 bases and J by 3 bases, with 12 bases between. This CDR3 has 15 amino acids. Germline V gene lookup returns CDR1 SGHKS and CDR2 YYEKEE (reference sequence). CDR3 sequence (DNA): TGTGCCAGCAGCTTACAAGACAGGCTTGGAAACACCATATATTTT. This encodes CASSLQDRLGNTIYF.

As for this clone: The same CDR3 can be traced to other DNA sequences in this sample. This chain joins TRBV7-9 and TRBJ2-5; no reliable D call. Trimming took 3 bases from V and 4 from J, leaving 3 bases between them. The CDR3 covers 11 residues. The germline V gene has CDR1 SEHNR and CDR2 FQNEAQ (reference sequence). CDR3 DNA: TGTGCCAGCAGCTTCTCAGAGACCCAGTACTTC. As protein: CASSFSETQYF.

This clone appeared a few times. This chain links TRBV19 with TRBJ2-7; TRBD2 is a possible D gene (5 bases). Germline V gene data show CDR1 as LNHDA and CDR2 as SQIVND (reference sequence). This CDR3 spans 17 amino acids. V gave up 0 bases and J gave up 2 bases, with 17 bases separating them. The DNA for the CDR3 is TGTGCCAGTAGTATAGATCGGTCGAGGACTCGTACCTACGAGCAGTACTTC. Encoded protein: CASSIDRSRTRTYEQYF.

This chain joins TRBV5-1 and TRBJ1-3, with TRBD1 matching over 8 bases. The CDR3 sequence is 16 residues long. Germline-derived CDR1 and CDR2 are SGHRS and YFSETQ. The V segment lost 4 bases and the J segment 2 bases; nucleotides outside the gene matches: 8. The CDR3 here is CASSDGQGVTGNTIYF. For the CDR3, the DNA is TGCGCCAGCAGCGACGGACAGGGAGTCACTGGAAACACCATATATTTT.

V and J are TRBV7-2 and TRBJ2-5; D is possibly TRBD2 (5 bases). Germline values: CDR1 SGHTA, CDR2 FQGNSA. Trimming cost V 0 bases and J 2 bases, with 7 bases left between them. The CDR3 spans 14 residues. The CDR3 coding sequence is TGTGCCAGCAGCTTAGCCACGGGGCAAGAGACCCAGTACTTC. It codes for CASSLATGQETQYF.

The chain carries TRBV18 and TRBJ2-7; perhaps TRBD1 as D (6 bases). V dropped 4 bases and J dropped 9 bases, with 16 bases sitting between them. CDR3 size: 13 residues. Germline V lookup: CDR1 KGHSH, CDR2 LQKENI. CDR3 coding DNA: TGTGCCAGCTCACTGAACAGGGTCGATCGGCAGTACTTC. It is translated as CASSLNRVDRQYF.

This sequence joins TRBV25-1 and TRBJ1-2; D unresolved. Germline V gene data show CDR1 as MGHDK and CDR2 as SYGVNS. The CDR3 has 16 residues. V was pared by 3 bases and J by 3 bases, with 17 bases between. Written as DNA, the CDR3 is TGTGCCAGCAGTGACTCCCAATCGGGGTGGCACTATGGCTACACCTTC. It yields the protein CASSDSQSGWHYGYTF.

The chain employs TRBV2 and TRBJ2-7; 7 bases align to TRBD2. Germline CDR1 and CDR2: SNHLY and FYNNEI. The CDR3 sequence is 13 residues long. V dropped 7 bases and J dropped 2; count of bases not matched to a gene: 5. In DNA, the CDR3 is TGTGCCAGCACCCGGGACTACACCTACGAGCAGTACTTC. Protein: CASTRDYTYEQYF. The whole variable domain, filled in from reference TRBV2 and TRBJ2-7, reads EPEVTQTPSHQVTQMGQEVILRCVPISNHLYFYWYRQILGQKVEFLVSFYNNEISEKSEIFDDQFSVERPDGSNFTLKIRSTKLEDSAMYFCASTRDYTYEQYFGPGTRLTVT.

The chain links TRBV28 to TRBJ1-5, with TRBD1 as a possible D gene (5 bases). Germline lookup yields CDR1 MDHEN and CDR2 SYDVKM. V gave up 7 bases and J gave up 3 bases, with 13 bases separating them. This CDR3 comprises 14 residues. CDR3 in amino acids: CASTLRGYNQPQHF. DNA of the CDR3: TGTGCCAGCACCCTTCGGGGGTACAATCAGCCCCAGCATTTT.

The gene calls are TRBV7-9 and TRBJ1-1; tentative D call: TRBD1 (5 bases). V gave up 5 bases and J gave up 0 bases, with 13 bases separating them. The CDR3 has 15 residues. Germline V gene sequence: CDR1 SEHNR, CDR2 FQNEAQ (reference sequence). CDR3 in amino acids: CASSPSAGMNTEAFF. Here the CDR3 DNA reads TGTGCCAGCAGCCCCTCGGCAGGGATGAACACTGAAGCTTTCTTT.